The rows below give T cell receptor beta chains drawn from one sample of a study of blood T cell repertoires in COVID-19. Clones were sequenced by immunoSEQ multiplex PCR, and TCRdb holds only the in-frame ones, with some missing. Among some 89,000 clones listed, 90% were seen once. The sequenced sample was peripheral blood. The receptor source for this set is a man in his fifties or sixties with acute or convalescent COVID-19. The CDR3 runs from the conserved cysteine through the conserved F or W.

>TRBJ1-6|TRBV7-8
CASSLARGRTGGLSSYNSPLHF
>TRBJ1-2|TRBV5-4
CASSTGAGGSGGYTF
>TRBJ1-1|TRBV5-8
CASKRSSNTEAFF
>TRBJ1-2|TRBV12-3/TRBV12-4
CASSLQGNSGYTF
>TRBJ1-1|TRBV19
CASSMKRNTEAFF
>TRBJ2-5|TRBV6-6
CASTPGGDRVAQYF
>TRBJ1-5|TRBV6-6
CASSYGGDREITQHF
>TRBJ2-3|TRBV7-8
CASSLEPPSGVADTQYF
>TRBJ1-2|TRBV7-9
CASSLAPYGYTF
>TRBJ1-1|TRBV10-3
CAISKNRDTEAFF
>TRBJ2-2|TRBV5-1
CASKREAYTGELFF
>TRBJ1-1|TRBV5-1
CASSFRWGGEAEAFF
>TRBJ1-4|TRBV30
CAWLPSFATNEKLFF
>TRBJ1-3|TRBV2
CASSVQIKLYF
>TRBJ1-1|TRBV12-3/TRBV12-4
CASSFVDGFEAFF
>TRBJ2-2|TRBV7-8
CASSFTSGGENTGELFF
>TRBJ1-5|TRBV6-5
CASSYGGYQPQHF
>TRBJ1-5|TRBV5-6
CASSLFGATAGQPQHF
>TRBJ1-5|TRBV30
CAWSVFGGVRQPQHF
>TRBJ1-1|TRBV7-6
CASSPRQGMNTEAFF
>TRBJ2-2|TRBV2
CATIPDGAGELFF
>TRBJ1-1|TRBV5-1
CASSLKGDTEAFF
>TRBJ2-5|TRBV19
CASSGGQGAWETQYF
>TRBJ1-1|TRBV3-1/TRBV3-2
CASSQARGLRTEAFF
>TRBJ1-4|TRBV5-4
CASSLAFGQGDEKLFF
>TRBJ1-1|TRBV6-5
CASRKGDLNTEAFF
>TRBJ2-1|TRBV5-1
CASSPEGASNEQFF
>TRBJ2-5|TRBV5-6
CASSSKLFQETQYF
>TRBJ1-3|TRBV19
CASSITQSGGSGNTIYF
>TRBJ1-2|TRBV7-2
CASSPGQGQGYTF
>TRBJ2-2|TRBV28
CASHTGGALNTGELFF
>TRBJ2-1|TRBV2
CASVMTSGGSGEQFF
>TRBJ1-5|TRBV7-9
CASSQKGVWQPQHF
>TRBJ1-5|TRBV19
CASSMVTRENQPQHF
>TRBJ1-2|TRBV19
CASKNRGVLGYTF
>TRBJ1-2|TRBV19
CASSIVGPGEGYTF
>TRBJ1-2|TRBV19
CASRRVGKEGYTF
>TRBJ2-3|TRBV6-2/TRBV6-3
CASSYLLAGPTDTQYF
>TRBJ1-1|TRBV10-3
CAISQGAQTEAFF
>TRBJ1-6|TRBV5-6
CASSSITGNSPLHF
>TRBJ1-2|TRBV5-4
CASSPGPQSGYTF
>TRBJ1-1|TRBV4-1
CASREAGRDTEAFF
>TRBJ1-1|TRBV12-3/TRBV12-4
CASSLGLGREAFF
>TRBJ1-2|TRBV5-1
CASSRDRAEFNGYTF
>TRBJ2-7|TRBV3-1/TRBV3-2
CASSQASYEQYF
>TRBJ1-3|TRBV19
CASTFRASSGNTIYF
>TRBJ1-2|TRBV7-9
CASSPGLYGGYTF
>TRBJ1-2|TRBV3-1/TRBV3-2
CASSHTGQVDYGYTF
>TRBJ1-4|TRBV7-9
CASSLGVPGQGNEKLFF
>TRBJ2-7|TRBV4-2
CASSQDEQGSYEQYF
>TRBJ1-1|TRBV29-1
CSVENNRGTEAFF
>TRBJ1-3|TRBV30
CAWSPRGNTIYF
>TRBJ2-5|TRBV7-2
CASSLDGTRGETQYF
>TRBJ1-1|TRBV6-2/TRBV6-3
CASSYGTGTPEAFF
>TRBJ1-4|TRBV7-8
CASSRTGNNEKLFF
>TRBJ2-2|TRBV7-9
CASSHGADTGELFF
>TRBJ1-1|TRBV19
CASSKTVDTEAFF